The next 6 T cell receptor beta chains were all read from a single sample in a study of pediatric ulcerative colitis. Libraries were prepared by immunoSEQ multiplex PCR; TCRdb keeps only in-frame clonotypes and omits some of them. Among some 14,000 clones, 85% to 90% were seen once, and the ten largest hold 0.85% to 1%. Sequenced sample: blood. Receptor source: a boy aged 5-17 years with moderate ulcerative colitis.

The chain is built from TRBV27 and TRBJ2-1, with 8 bases matching TRBD2. CDR1 is MNHEY and CDR2 is SMNVEV in the germline V gene (reference sequence). This CDR3 has 17 residues. Trimming took 3 bases from V and 7 from J; bases not matched to a gene: 14. CDR3 DNA: TGTGCCAGCAGTTTGCTCGGGCGGGGGGTACTTGGGAATGAGCAGTTCTTC. Protein sequence: CASSLLGRGVLGNEQFF.

The rearrangement links TRBV28 to TRBJ2-1; no definite D call. The length of the CDR3 is 15 residues. V was clipped by 1 base and J by 2 bases, with 9 bases between them. Germline lookup yields CDR1 MDHEN and CDR2 SYDVKM. In DNA, the CDR3 is TGTGCCAGCAGTTTATCTGACTTTACCTACAATGAGCAGTTCTTC. It specifies CASSLSDFTYNEQFF.

This clone has only a few counts. V and J are TRBV15 and TRBJ1-2; 8 bases map to TRBD1. This CDR3 is 15 amino acids long. Germline assignment: CDR1 LNHNV and CDR2 YYDKDF (reference sequence). V lost 1 base, J lost 3 bases, and 4 bases stayed unmatched. The CDR3 protein is CATSRGQGIDYGYTF. CDR3 nucleotide sequence: TGTGCCACCAGCAGAGGACAGGGGATCGACTATGGCTACACCTTC.

J is TRBJ2-5 and V is TRBV5-5, with TRBD2 as a possible D gene (6 bases). Per germline, CDR1 SGHKS and CDR2 YYEKEE (reference sequence). This CDR3 is 15 amino acids long. The germline V and J ends were trimmed by 4 bases and 5 bases, with 18 bases remaining between them. The CDR3 protein is CASSPTAGRWETQYF. The CDR3 DNA follows: TGTGCCAGCAGCCCCACGGCAGGGAGGTGGGAGACCCAGTACTTC.

The genes are TRBV7-9 and TRBJ2-7; 9 bases are shared with TRBD2. The CDR3 spans 15 residues. The ends lost 2 bases at V and 1 base at J; junction bases unmatched: 3. Germline loops: CDR1 SEHNR, CDR2 FQNEAQ (reference sequence). This chain's CDR3 is CASSLWREGSYEQYF. CDR3 DNA sequence: TGTGCCAGCAGCTTATGGCGGGAGGGGTCCTACGAGCAGTACTTC.

This sequence joins TRBV27 and TRBJ1-4, with D maybe TRBD1 (5 bases). The V and J ends lost 3 bases and 0 bases respectively, with 14 bases between them. The CDR3 spans 17 residues. Germline V gene sequence: CDR1 MNHEY, CDR2 SMNVEV (reference sequence). For the CDR3, the DNA is TGTGCCAGCAGTTTGTTAGGGGCAGCTACAACTAATGAAAAACTGTTTTTT. Protein product: CASSLLGAATTNEKLFF.